The entry that follows covers one TCR beta chain sequence. Its antigen is not known. At the survey level, the v3.0 immunoSEQ assay was run. Assay used: immunoSEQ multiplex PCR; TCRdb lists only in-frame clones, some missing. This sample has tens of thousands of clones; approximately 85% occur once, and the top ten carry under 5%. DNA was extracted from 1-10 million thawed cryopreserved PBMC. This sample stems from a study of long-term antiretroviral therapy in people with HIV. Across the whole study: Sampling started about a decade before the 2015 immediate-ART recommendation.

Germline CDR1 is SGHRS and CDR2 is YFSETQ. V shed 4 bases and J 0 bases; nucleotides not matched to a gene: 3. This CDR3 region has 15 residues. Findings and caveats of the study: Pre-ART expanded clones dominated the repertoire at every time point.

Sequencing was performed on unsorted PBMCs, taken 0.8 years before starting antiretroviral therapy. The receptor was derived from a young man with HIV. The rearrangement uses TRBV5-1 and TRBJ2-2, with 7 bases matching TRBD2. The CDR3 loop is CASSMTSPNTGELFF. The CDR3 DNA follows: TGCGCCAGCAGCATGACTAGCCCGAACACCGGGGAGCTGTTTTTT.